The clone carrying this TCR beta chain was recorded only once. Its antigen is unknown. Germline values: CDR1 SNHLY, CDR2 FYNNEI. V lost 7 bases, J lost 2 bases, and 14 bases lay in between. The CDR3 runs to 15 residues. As to treatment: around 19 received Ad26.COV2.S at low or high dose, single or two shots; about five received placebo; per-sample allocation not given. Sampling was performed 63 days after the first vaccine or placebo injection. The individual, an adult aged 18-55 years, was a donor in Boston. These data originate in a study of Ad26.COV2.S vaccination and SARS-CoV-2 variants. As for the study in general: Donor allocation was to the COV1001 Ad26.COV2.S trial arm. The vaccine Ad26.COV2.S was put into the muscle once, or twice with 56 days between. Study-wide findings and caveats: Individuals receiving vaccine had higher spike-specific TCR breadth than placebo recipients did.

Libraries were prepared by immunoSEQ multiplex PCR; TCRdb keeps only in-frame clonotypes and omits some of them. The sample contains some 500,000 clones, roughly 87% of which appear only once. This sample comprised peripheral blood, obtained in a trial of Ad26.COV2.S vaccine versus placebo. V usage is TRBV2 and J usage is TRBJ2-2; D remains unclear. This sequence was found in a person between 18 and 65 years old who received the Ad26.COV2.S COVID-19 vaccine or a placebo. CDR3 in DNA: TGTGCCAGCACCGAGACCTGGAGCAACACCGGGGAGCTGTTTTTT. Amino acids: CASTETWSNTGELFF.